The 32 T cell receptor beta chains given below trace back to one sample, sequenced in a study of a mutant IDH1 vaccine in newly diagnosed glioma. No antigens are known for them. The sample's time point: week 5, during vaccination. A single vaccine dose contained 300 ug of mutant IDH1 20-mer peptide, and topical imiquimod was used with it. Profiling relied on immunoSEQ multiplex PCR, and the TCRdb table lists in-frame clones only, not all of them. The sample consists of about 30,000 clones, about 90% of them appearing once. The sequences come from peripheral blood mononuclear cells (PBMCs), collected from a glioma patient whose treatment included an IDH1 peptide vaccine. These receptor sequences come from a woman in her forties with glioma. Some clones in this sample may be carry-over from other donors' samples.

This clone was seen a single time. The chain couples TRBV27 to TRBJ1-5; D may be TRBD1 (6 bases). Trimming took off 4 bases at V and 5 bases at J, with 9 bases between the two ends. CDR1 is MNHEY and CDR2 is SMNVEV in the germline V gene (reference sequence). This CDR3 region has 13 residues. DNA of the CDR3: TGTGCCAGCAGTTCACAGGGATATCAGCCCCAGCATTTT. Translating gives CASSSQGYQPQHF.

This clone has just a few counts. The chain uses TRBV4-1 and TRBJ1-2, with a tentative D call TRBD1 (6 bases). The CDR3 runs 17 residues. The V gene lost 1 base and the J gene lost 3 bases, with 18 bases spanning the gap. CDR1 is MGHRA, CDR2 YSYEKL, per germline. CDR3 nucleotide sequence: TGCGCCAGCAGCCAAGCTGGCAGGGGAGAGGCCGACTATGGCTACACCTTC. It is translated as CASSQAGRGEADYGYTF.

J is TRBJ2-1 and V is TRBV9, with D perhaps TRBD2 (5 bases). Germline CDR1 is SGDLS and CDR2 is YYNGEE. CDR3 length: 14 amino acids. V dropped 4 bases and J dropped 9 bases, with 17 bases sitting between them. The CDR3 sequence: CASSPSGTGSEQFF. CDR3 nucleotides: TGTGCCAGCAGCCCCTCCGGAACGGGGAGTGAGCAGTTCTTC. The whole variable domain, remainder taken from reference TRBV9 and TRBJ2-1, is DSGVTQTPKHLITATGQRVTLRCSPRSGDLSVYWYQQSLDQGLQFLIQYYNGEERAKGNILERFSAQQFPDLHSELNLSSLELGDSALYFCASSPSGTGSEQFFGPGTRLTVL.

The chain has TRBV6-1 and TRBJ1-2; weak D call: TRBD1 (6 bases). The CDR3 extends over 12 amino acids. Trimming pared 4 bases from V and 6 bases from J, leaving 9 bases between. CDR1 is MNHNS and CDR2 is SASEGT in the germline V gene. This chain's CDR3 is CASSGYRDGYTF. The CDR3 nucleotides are TGTGCCAGCAGTGGCTACAGGGATGGCTACACCTTC.

CDR3 sequence: CASGSGREVRANEKLFF. Here the CDR3 DNA reads TGTGCCAGCGGCTCGGGCAGGGAAGTAAGGGCTAATGAAAAACTGTTTTTT. The chain couples TRBV7-9 to TRBJ1-4, with D maybe TRBD1 (5 bases). With 8 bases removed from V and 3 bases from J, the gap between germline ends came to 22 bases. Germline CDR1 and CDR2: SEHNR and FQNEAQ (reference sequence). The CDR3 is made up of 17 amino acids. The variable domain in full, completed from reference TRBV7-9 and TRBJ1-4, reads DTGVSQNPRHKITKRGQNVTFRCDPISEHNRLYWYRQTLGQGPEFLTYFQNEAQLEKSRLLSDRFSAERPKGSFSTLEIQRTEQGDSAMYLCASGSGREVRANEKLFFGSGTQLSVL.

The V call is TRBV2, the J call TRBJ1-1, with D possibly matching TRBD1 (5 bases). V lost 7 bases and J 5 bases, leaving 20 bases between the germline ends. The CDR3 extends over 15 amino acids. Per germline, CDR1 SNHLY and CDR2 FYNNEI. DNA for the CDR3: TGTGCCAGCACCCCCCTGGGGGGAGGGAGGACTGAAGCTTTCTTT. Residues: CASTPLGGGRTEAFF.

V usage is TRBV5-4 and J usage is TRBJ1-4, with 9 bases that match TRBD1. The CDR3 consists of 15 residues. CDR1 is SGHNT, CDR2 YYREEE, per germline (reference sequence). Unmatched junction bases numbered 9, after V lost 5 bases and J lost 7 bases. The CDR3 DNA follows: TGTGCCAGCAGTAACAGGGGGCTGGCGGGTGAAAAACTGTTTTTT. Residues: CASSNRGLAGEKLFF.

Note on this clone: The junction departs from the called germline gene at one end, perhaps through a read error. The chain has TRBV7-2 and TRBJ2-7; 7 bases are shared with TRBD1. Germline assignment: CDR1 SGHTA and CDR2 FQGNSA. The CDR3 runs 13 residues. CDR3 amino acids: CANSLGQPYEQYF. In DNA form, the CDR3 reads TGTGCCAACAGCCTGGGACAGCCCTACGAGCAGTACTTC. Combining the CDR3 with reference TRBV7-2 and TRBJ2-7 gives the whole variable domain GAGVSQSPSNKVTEKGKDVELRCDPISGHTALYWYRQSLGQGLEFLIYFQGNSAPDKSGLPSDRFSAERTGGSVSTLTIQRTQQEDSAVYLCANSLGQPYEQYFGPGTRLTVT.

The rearrangement uses TRBV10-3 and TRBJ1-1; 8 bases match TRBD1. J lost 4 bases, V lost 6 bases, and 7 bases had no gene match. Germline CDR1 is ENHRY and CDR2 is SYGVKD. The length of the CDR3 is 14 residues. The CDR3, as DNA: TGTGCCATCAGCACGGGACAGGTGGGCACTGAAGCTTTCTTT. This gives the protein CAISTGQVGTEAFF.

This chain links TRBV6-4 with TRBJ2-2; D may be TRBD1 or TRBD2 (5 bases each). The CDR3 covers 16 residues. Germline CDR1 MRHNA, CDR2 SNTAGT. Trimming removed 0 bases from V and 2 bases from J, with 10 bases in between. The CDR3 nucleotides are TGTGCCAGCAGTGACTCTGCCGGGACCAACACCGGGGAGCTGTTTTTT. This codes for CASSDSAGTNTGELFF.

The V gene is TRBV15, the J gene TRBJ2-7; 7 bases fit TRBD1. Germline loops: CDR1 LNHNV, CDR2 YYDKDF (reference sequence). V lost 5 bases, J lost 2 bases, and 6 bases stayed unmatched. This CDR3 has 14 amino acids. The CDR3 reads CATSPPTGTYEQYF. Here the CDR3 DNA reads TGTGCCACCAGCCCGCCGACAGGGACCTACGAGCAGTACTTC.

The CDR3, as DNA: TGTGCCAGCAGTCCAAGGGGGCAGACTTTCTTCGAGACCCAGTACTTC. Protein sequence: CASSPRGQTFFETQYF. This chain links TRBV7-9 with TRBJ2-5; the match to TRBD1 covers 7 bases. This CDR3 contains 16 residues. Trimming removed 6 bases from V and 5 bases from J; junction bases left unmatched: 15. CDR1 is SEHNR and CDR2 is FQNEAQ in the germline V gene (reference sequence).

The genes are TRBV4-1 and TRBJ2-1, with 7 bases that match TRBD2. The ends lost 2 bases at V and 6 bases at J; junction bases unmatched: 4. Germline assignment: CDR1 MGHRA and CDR2 YSYEKL. The CDR3 spans 14 residues. CDR3 loop: CASSQRGGSNEQFF. DNA for the CDR3: TGCGCCAGCAGCCAAAGGGGCGGGAGCAATGAGCAGTTCTTC.

This clone was seen a single time. The V and J genes are TRBV19 and TRBJ2-5; D could derive from TRBD1 or TRBD2 (5 bases each). Between the trimmed V and J ends, which lost 4 bases and 0 bases, there was a span of 18 bases. Germline V CDR1 and CDR2: LNHDA, SQIVND (reference sequence). CDR3 length: 17 residues. CDR3 region: CASSTLGRGRDQETQYF. Here the CDR3 DNA reads TGTGCCAGTAGTACTTTGGGACGTGGGCGGGACCAAGAGACCCAGTACTTC.

The V and J genes are TRBV5-1 and TRBJ2-1; 11 bases line up with TRBD1. CDR3 length equals 14 residues. The V gene end was trimmed by 6 bases and the J gene end by 5 bases; junction bases not matched to a gene: 4. Germline CDR1 and CDR2: SGHRS and YFSETQ. The CDR3 nucleotides read TGCGCCAGCACCTGGACAGGGGGCAACAATGAGCAGTTCTTC. Residues: CASTWTGGNNEQFF.

The rearrangement uses TRBV19 and TRBJ2-3; maybe TRBD2 (5 bases). Per the germline V gene, CDR1 is LNHDA and CDR2 is SQIVND (reference sequence). V was pared by 3 bases and J by 2 bases, with 12 bases between. The CDR3 length is 15 residues. CDR3 amino acids: CASSINGLNTDTQYF. Written as DNA, the CDR3 is TGTGCCAGTAGTATCAACGGACTTAACACAGATACGCAGTATTTT.

V and J are TRBV6-5 and TRBJ2-7; 8 nucleotides match TRBD1. Losses at the gene ends were 6 bases for V and 7 bases for J; bases not matched to a gene: 5. Germline CDR1 is MNHEY and CDR2 is SVGAGI. The CDR3 runs 12 residues. The chain's CDR3 is CASRRQGREQYF. DNA for the CDR3: TGTGCCAGCAGACGACAGGGGAGGGAGCAGTACTTC.

The gene calls are TRBV27 and TRBJ2-7; D gene ambiguous. The CDR3 is 14 residues long. Trimming removed 7 bases from V and 4 bases from J, with 17 bases in between. Germline assignment: CDR1 MNHEY and CDR2 SMNVEV (reference sequence). In nucleotides, the CDR3 is TGTGCCAGCATGGAGCAGAAAAACTCTTACGAGCAGTACTTC. This translates into CASMEQKNSYEQYF.

The chain combines TRBV7-9 with TRBJ2-3; 10 positions agree with TRBD2. The CDR3 consists of 12 residues. Per germline, CDR1 SEHNR and CDR2 FQNEAQ (reference sequence). V shed 11 bases and J 4 bases; nucleotides not matched to a gene: 3. CDR3 region: CAGSGGSDTQYF. In nucleotides, the CDR3 is TGTGCCGGTAGCGGGGGGTCAGATACGCAGTATTTT. Together with reference TRBV7-9 and TRBJ2-3, the CDR3 gives the full variable domain: DTGVSQNPRHKITKRGQNVTFRCDPISEHNRLYWYRQTLGQGPEFLTYFQNEAQLEKSRLLSDRFSAERPKGSFSTLEIQRTEQGDSAMYLCAGSGGSDTQYFGPGTRLTVL.

This clone was found once. J is TRBJ2-7 and V is TRBV2; 8 positions match TRBD1. V lost 8 bases, J lost 4 bases, and 1 base stayed unmatched. The CDR3 is made up of 11 amino acids. Germline V gene lookup returns CDR1 SNHLY and CDR2 FYNNEI. For the CDR3, the DNA is TGTGCCAGCGGGACAGGTTACGAGCAGTACTTC. Translated, it gives CASGTGYEQYF.

This clone was picked up one time. The chain recombines TRBV11-1 with TRBJ2-1; 10 positions agree with TRBD2. From germline, CDR1 is SGHAT and CDR2 FQDESV (reference sequence). V lost 5 bases and J lost 2; bases outside the gene matches: 6. This CDR3 has 16 residues. CDR3 bases: TGTGCCAGCAGCCCGACTAGCGGGCCCGCCTACAATGAGCAGTTCTTC. This translates into CASSPTSGPAYNEQFF.

J is TRBJ1-2 and V is TRBV15; the match to TRBD1 covers 8 bases. Germline CDR1 is LNHNV and CDR2 is YYDKDF (reference sequence). This CDR3 has 14 residues. With V trimmed by 5 bases and J by 6 bases, 8 bases remained unmatched. The CDR3 spells CATSVDRGADGYTF. The CDR3 DNA follows: TGTGCCACCAGCGTCGACAGGGGTGCGGATGGCTACACCTTC.

The chain uses TRBV6-1 and TRBJ1-2, with D hard to call. From germline, CDR1 is MNHNS and CDR2 SASEGT. The CDR3 consists of 14 residues. V gave up 3 bases and J gave up 3 bases, with 11 bases separating them. The CDR3 DNA reads as TGTGCCAGCAGTGAGGCTGCGGTCTACTATGGCTACACCTTC. This codes for CASSEAAVYYGYTF.

V gene TRBV5-8 combines with J gene TRBJ2-7; 8 bases fit TRBD1. The length of the CDR3 is 16 residues. After removal of 2 bases from V and 5 bases from J, the junction contained 12 bases not matched to a gene. Germline V CDR1 and CDR2: SGHTS, YDEGEE. The CDR3 sequence: CASSFFGQGVNHEQYF. CDR3 DNA: TGTGCCAGCAGCTTTTTCGGACAGGGTGTTAACCACGAGCAGTACTTC. Combining the CDR3 with reference TRBV5-8 and TRBJ2-7 gives the whole variable domain EAGVTQSPTHLIKTRGQQATLRCSPISGHTSVYWYQQALGLGLQFLLWYDEGEERNRGNFPPRFSGRQFPNYSSELNVNALELEDSALYLCASSFFGQGVNHEQYFGPGTRLTVT.

The chain recombines TRBV10-3 with TRBJ1-5, with D perhaps matching TRBD1 (5 bases). V lost 8 bases to trimming and J lost 5 bases, with 10 bases between them. Germline CDR1 is ENHRY and CDR2 is SYGVKD. The CDR3 extends over 12 amino acids. The CDR3 nucleotides are TGTGCCATCGAGAGGGGCCATCAGCCCCAGCATTTT. Protein: CAIERGHQPQHF.

The chain recombines TRBV10-3 with TRBJ2-7; possibly TRBD1 for D (6 bases). Trimming shortened V by 8 bases and J by 0 bases, and 14 bases separated the two germline ends. The CDR3 has 14 amino acids. Germline values: CDR1 ENHRY, CDR2 SYGVKD. The CDR3 reads CAISDSRLSYEQYF. Written as DNA, the CDR3 is TGTGCCATCTCGGACAGCAGACTCTCCTACGAGCAGTACTTC.

J is TRBJ2-1 and V is TRBV6-4; no clear D. V dropped 0 bases and J dropped 7 bases, with 16 bases sitting between them. Germline CDR1 reads MRHNA; CDR2 reads SNTAGT. The CDR3 loop spans 16 amino acids. The CDR3 is CASSDSVSSLANEQFF. The CDR3 DNA reads as TGTGCCAGCAGTGACTCCGTCTCGTCTTTAGCAAATGAGCAGTTCTTC.

This clone was detected once. This chain connects TRBV6-1 to TRBJ1-5; TRBD1 aligns across 7 bases. The length of the CDR3 is 15 residues. The V gene's germline CDR1 is MNHNS and CDR2 SASEGT. V shed 6 bases and J 3 bases; nucleotides not matched to a gene: 8. This CDR3 reads CASRNRDSVNQPQHF. CDR3 in DNA: TGTGCCAGCAGGAACCGGGACAGCGTCAATCAGCCCCAGCATTTT.

J is TRBJ1-5 and V is TRBV2; no definite D call. The length of the CDR3 is 13 residues. From germline, CDR1 is SNHLY and CDR2 FYNNEI. Trimming took 4 bases from V and 7 from J, leaving 11 bases between them. The CDR3 reads CASSVGVWQPQHF. The CDR3 DNA follows: TGTGCCAGCAGTGTCGGGGTATGGCAGCCCCAGCATTTT. Filled out from reference TRBV2 and TRBJ1-5, the complete variable domain reads EPEVTQTPSHQVTQMGQEVILRCVPISNHLYFYWYRQILGQKVEFLVSFYNNEISEKSEIFDDQFSVERPDGSNFTLKIRSTKLEDSAMYFCASSVGVWQPQHFGDGTRLSIL.

V gene TRBV7-2 combines with J gene TRBJ2-7, with D possibly matching TRBD1 (5 bases). From germline, CDR1 is SGHTA and CDR2 FQGNSA. V was cut by 3 bases and J by 7 bases, with 16 bases left in between. CDR3 length equals 14 residues. CDR3 loop: CASSLTVEGTEQYF. Written as DNA, the CDR3 is TGTGCCAGCAGCTTGACAGTCGAAGGTACGGAGCAGTACTTC.

This clone has a single count. The chain recombines TRBV6-5 with TRBJ1-2; a possible D gene is TRBD1 (5 bases). The CDR3 contains 14 residues. Per germline, CDR1 MNHEY and CDR2 SVGAGI. The V gene lost 5 bases and the J gene lost 0 bases, with 10 bases spanning the gap. CDR3 DNA: TGTGCCAGCAGTCGGGACGGGGCTAACTATGGCTACACCTTC. This gives the protein CASSRDGANYGYTF.

The CDR3 DNA reads as TGTGCCAGCAGCCCCTACAGGGCAGATACGCAGTATTTT. It encodes CASSPYRADTQYF. This sequence joins TRBV7-8 and TRBJ2-3, with D tentatively TRBD1 (6 bases). CDR3 size: 13 residues. CDR1 SGHVS and CDR2 FQNEAQ come from the germline V gene. V lost 5 bases, J lost 4 bases, and 10 bases lay in between.